What follows are 22 T cell receptor beta chains derived from one specimen sequenced in a study of T cell repertoires in ileal Crohn's disease. Using immunoSEQ multiplex PCR, the repertoire was profiled, and TCRdb retains in-frame clones only, with some absent. The data hold 6,000 or so clones, with roughly 90% observed a single time. Lamina propria lymphocytes from surgical specimens were isolated on a density gradient before sorting. The sequencing input was CD4+ T cells from ileum. These receptors all stem from an adult with Crohn's disease. Some clones in this sample may be carry-over from other donors' samples.

The chain employs TRBV18 and TRBJ1-5; 8 bases match TRBD1. This CDR3 has 16 amino acids. Germline-derived CDR1 and CDR2 are KGHSH and LQKENI. The V gene end was trimmed by 3 bases and the J gene end by 0 bases; junction bases not matched to a gene: 4. CDR3 nucleotide sequence: TGTGCCAGCTCACCGGACAGGGTTCTTAGCAATCAGCCCCAGCATTTT. It specifies CASSPDRVLSNQPQHF.

The V and J genes are TRBV2 and TRBJ2-3, with D hard to call. The ends were cut back, 7 bases at V and 4 bases at J, with 6 bases in the middle. Germline-derived CDR1 and CDR2 are SNHLY and FYNNEI. This CDR3 has 11 amino acids. The CDR3 coding sequence is TGTGCCAGCAACCAGGCAGATACGCAGTATTTT. This codes for CASNQADTQYF.

Written as DNA, the CDR3 is TGTGCCAGCAGTTACTCGGTGGCAGGGGAGCTGTTTTTT. It translates to CASSYSVAGELFF. The rearrangement uses TRBV6-6 and TRBJ2-2; no firm D call. The CDR3 consists of 13 residues. Germline CDR1 is MNHNY and CDR2 is SVGAGI (reference sequence). With 0 bases removed from V and 8 bases from J, the gap between germline ends came to 7 bases.

V gene TRBV5-1 combines with J gene TRBJ1-2; D gene unclear. The germline V gene encodes CDR1 SGHRS and CDR2 YFSETQ. The CDR3 length is 14 residues. The V and J ends lost 2 bases and 1 base respectively, with 9 bases between them. The CDR3: CASSLGRINYGYTF. In nucleotides, the CDR3 is TGCGCCAGCAGCTTAGGGAGGATTAACTATGGCTACACCTTC. The variable domain in full, with the rest retrieved from reference TRBV5-1 and TRBJ1-2, is KAGVTQTPRYLIKTRGQQVTLSCSPISGHRSVSWYQQTPGQGLQFLFEYFSETQRNKGNFPGRFSGRQFSNSRSEMNVSTLELGDSALYLCASSLGRINYGYTFGSGTRLTVV.

The chain has TRBV18 and TRBJ1-6; D is possibly TRBD1 (5 bases). With 3 bases removed from V and 5 bases from J, the gap between germline ends came to 8 bases. CDR1 is KGHSH, CDR2 LQKENI, per germline. The CDR3 totals 14 residues. This chain's CDR3 is CASSPRRDNSPLHF. The CDR3 nucleotides are TGTGCCAGCTCACCCCGCAGGGATAATTCACCCCTCCACTTT.

The CDR3 loop is CASSSSGSRAGELFF. The CDR3 coding sequence is TGTGCCAGCAGCTCTAGCGGGAGTAGGGCCGGGGAGCTGTTTTTT. The chain joins TRBV7-2 to TRBJ2-2; 10 positions agree with TRBD2. This CDR3 is 15 amino acids long. The germline V gene encodes CDR1 SGHTA and CDR2 FQGNSA. Trimming at V came to 4 bases and at J to 6 bases, leaving 5 bases not matched to a gene. The variable domain in full, completed from reference TRBV7-2 and TRBJ2-2, reads GAGVSQSPSNKVTEKGKDVELRCDPISGHTALYWYRQSLGQGLEFLIYFQGNSAPDKSGLPSDRFSAERTGGSVSTLTIQRTQQEDSAVYLCASSSSGSRAGELFFGEGSRLTVL.

This clone has only one observation. J is TRBJ2-1 and V is TRBV30; 12 bases agree with TRBD2. This CDR3 region has 15 residues. The ends lost 2 bases at V and 4 bases at J; junction bases unmatched: 3. The germline gives CDR1 GTSNPN, CDR2 SVGIG (reference sequence). This chain's CDR3 is CAWSLGTSGYNEQFF. The CDR3 bases are TGTGCCTGGAGTTTAGGGACTAGCGGGTACAATGAGCAGTTCTTC.

The V gene is TRBV9, the J gene TRBJ1-4, with 8 bases fitting TRBD1. Germline V gene data show CDR1 as SGDLS and CDR2 as YYNGEE. The J segment lost 8 bases and the V segment lost 2 bases, leaving 14 bases of the junction unmatched. This CDR3 spans 17 amino acids. CDR3 sequence (DNA): TGTGCCAGCAGCGTCCGGCCTTTACAGGGGGTATCGGAAAAACTGTTTTTT. Translated, it gives CASSVRPLQGVSEKLFF.

The chain employs TRBV30 and TRBJ1-1; D gene uncertain. CDR1 GTSNPN and CDR2 SVGIG come from the germline V gene (reference sequence). This CDR3 spans 11 amino acids. V was cut by 2 bases and J by 8 bases, with 9 bases left in between. CDR3 bases: TGTGCCTGGAGTTCCGGGAAGGAAGCTTTCTTT. Its protein is CAWSSGKEAFF.

V gene TRBV6-1 combines with J gene TRBJ2-7; 9 bases line up with TRBD1. Germline loops: CDR1 MNHNS, CDR2 SASEGT. This CDR3 has 13 residues. Germline trimming cut 8 bases from V and 0 bases from J; bases unmatched to any gene: 2. The CDR3 loop reads CASGDRVSYEQYF. CDR3 coding DNA: TGTGCCAGCGGGGACAGGGTCTCCTACGAGCAGTACTTC.

The chain employs TRBV28 and TRBJ2-7; 8 bases map to TRBD2. Germline loops: CDR1 MDHEN, CDR2 SYDVKM. V lost 5 bases and J lost 4; bases outside the gene matches: 13. The CDR3 is 16 amino acids. The CDR3 DNA reads TGTGCCAGCAGTCCCCCTCAGTTAGCGGGAATGTACGAGCAGTACTTC. It translates to CASSPPQLAGMYEQYF.

V is TRBV2 and J is TRBJ2-5; 11 nucleotides align to TRBD2. The CDR3 consists of 16 residues. V shed 6 bases and J 5 bases; nucleotides not matched to a gene: 11. Germline CDR1 and CDR2: SNHLY and FYNNEI. In DNA, the CDR3 is TGTGCCAGCAGCAGCGGGGTTAGCGGGAGGGGGGAGACCCAGTACTTC. Its protein product is CASSSGVSGRGETQYF.

This chain joins TRBV7-2 and TRBJ1-4, with a tentative D call TRBD1 (5 bases). The CDR3 length is 15 residues. V shed 1 base and J shed 4 bases, with 10 bases lying between them. Germline values: CDR1 SGHTA, CDR2 FQGNSA. The CDR3 loop reads CASSLGGRDNEKLFF. The CDR3, as DNA: TGTGCCAGCAGCTTAGGGGGCAGGGATAATGAAAAACTGTTTTTT.

The chain employs TRBV28 and TRBJ1-2; D is unresolved. There are 16 residues in the CDR3. Germline CDR1 MDHEN, CDR2 SYDVKM. Trimming removed 2 bases from V and 0 bases from J, with 13 bases in between. As DNA, the CDR3 is TGTGCCAGCAGTTTACTTACGGTGCTATCTAACTATGGCTACACCTTC. This translates into CASSLLTVLSNYGYTF.

V gene TRBV19 combines with J gene TRBJ2-5; D is possibly TRBD2 (6 bases). The CDR3 runs 14 residues. Trimming cost V 6 bases and J 4 bases, with 15 bases left between them. CDR1 is LNHDA and CDR2 is SQIVND in the germline V gene (reference sequence). CDR3 sequence: CASRYTSMGETQYF. DNA for the CDR3: TGTGCCAGTAGATATACTAGCATGGGAGAGACCCAGTACTTC.

The J gene is TRBJ1-1, the V gene TRBV5-1, with 7 bases identical to TRBD1. The length of the CDR3 is 14 residues. Germline assignment: CDR1 SGHRS and CDR2 YFSETQ. V lost 5 bases and J lost 2; bases outside the gene matches: 6. This CDR3 is CASRKRDSNTEAFF. The CDR3 nucleotides read TGCGCCAGCAGAAAGAGGGACAGCAACACTGAAGCTTTCTTT.

The CDR3 is CASRTFRQAEETQYF. In nucleotides, the CDR3 is TGTGCCAGCAGAACCTTCCGACAGGCGGAGGAGACCCAGTACTTC. The chain recombines TRBV27 with TRBJ2-5, with D tentatively TRBD1 (6 bases). Germline loops: CDR1 MNHEY, CDR2 SMNVEV (reference sequence). The CDR3 contains 15 residues. The V end was cut by 6 bases, the J end by 5 bases, with 19 bases between.

The chain employs TRBV4-1 and TRBJ2-3; 8 nucleotides align to TRBD2. V was pared by 4 bases and J by 1 base, with 10 bases of the junction left unmatched. Germline assignment: CDR1 MGHRA and CDR2 YSYEKL. This CDR3 has 17 residues. The CDR3 DNA follows: TGCGCCAGCAGCCGGGGGACTAGTGGCGTCGGCACAGATACGCAGTATTTT. It translates to CASSRGTSGVGTDTQYF.

This chain connects TRBV29-1 to TRBJ2-1; TRBD2 matches at 7 bases. CDR1 is SQVTM, CDR2 ANQGSEA, per germline. J lost 0 bases, V lost 5 bases, and 4 bases had no gene match. The CDR3 totals 14 residues. This CDR3 is CSVLGGSSYNEQFF. DNA of the CDR3: TGCAGCGTTTTAGGCGGGAGCTCCTACAATGAGCAGTTCTTC.

The genes are TRBV15 and TRBJ1-1; TRBD1 might be the D (5 bases). The CDR3 is 15 residues long. Per germline, CDR1 LNHNV and CDR2 YYDKDF (reference sequence). Trimming removed 0 bases from V and 0 bases from J, with 8 bases in between. CDR3 nucleotide sequence: TGTGCCACCAGCAGAGATCCAGGGATGAACACTGAAGCTTTCTTT. This encodes CATSRDPGMNTEAFF.

The chain links TRBV28 to TRBJ2-5; tentatively, D is TRBD2 (6 bases). Germline values: CDR1 MDHEN, CDR2 SYDVKM. V shed 3 bases and J shed 4 bases, with 15 bases lying between them. CDR3 length equals 15 residues. The CDR3 DNA follows: TGTGCCAGCAGTTTCAAGGGAGGTGAGGTAGAGACCCAGTACTTC. This translates into CASSFKGGEVETQYF.

This clone was counted only a few times. CDR3 residues: CASSRPLNSNQPQHF. CDR3 in DNA: TGTGCCAGCAGCCGTCCTCTTAATAGCAATCAGCCCCAGCATTTT. J is TRBJ1-5 and V is TRBV7-8; D gene ambiguous. V lost 5 bases and J lost 0, with 11 bases in between. The CDR3 totals 15 residues. In germline, CDR1 is SGHVS, CDR2 FQNEAQ.